This T cell receptor beta chain is from a study of T cell responses to AZD1222 COVID-19 vaccine. Study-wide results and limits: At baseline, seropositivity was found in only six or seven AZD1222 recipients. Most donors were white British, females outnumbered males, and clonal diversity was possibly underestimated. The repertoires were collected only after the peak T cell response.

Unmatched junction bases numbered 6, after V lost 5 bases and J lost 0 bases. The CDR3 contains 15 residues. CDR1 is SEHNR and CDR2 is FQNEAQ in the germline V gene (reference sequence). Concerning this clone: Its target is not known.

Data came from immunoSEQ multiplex PCR; TCRdb stores just in-frame clones and leaves some out. The table shows around 150,000 clones, with about 93% occurring only once. This rearrangement joins TRBV7-9 to TRBJ1-1; TRBD1 matches 7 bases. The sample consisted of peripheral blood, taken 28 days after the second AZD1222 dose. The receptor was derived from an adult who received the AZD1222 COVID-19 vaccine. The CDR3 reads CASSPATGMNTEAFF. CDR3 DNA: TGTGCCAGCAGCCCCGCGACAGGGATGAACACTGAAGCTTTCTTT.